This is a list of T cell receptor beta chains from one sample in a study of Ad26.COV2.S vaccination and SARS-CoV-2 variants. The repertoire was sequenced with immunoSEQ multiplex PCR; TCRdb's copy has only in-frame clones and lacks some. The sample has roughly 700,000 clones; 89% are singletons. The material was peripheral blood, obtained in a trial of Ad26.COV2.S vaccine versus placebo. The receptors here all came from a person aged 18 to 59 who received the Ad26.COV2.S COVID-19 vaccine or a placebo. Both conserved end residues are part of each CDR3. A D gene is named only where the DNA matches it firmly. Clone size is shown for a subset of rows, as once, few, many or a class of expanded clone.

12,.,.,TRBV30,TRBJ1-5,TGTGCCTGGAGCCCCGGGGGTCAGCCCCAGCATTTT,CAWSPGGQPQHF
15,TRBD2,.,TRBV25-1,TRBJ2-7,TGTGCCAGCAGTGTTAATGGGCGGGAGAGGAACGAGCAGTACTTC,CASSVNGRERNEQYF
15,.,.,TRBV18,TRBJ2-2,TGTGCCAGCTCACCTCGGGGCTCGAACACCGGGGAGCTGTTTTTT,CASSPRGSNTGELFF
13,.,.,TRBV12-3/TRBV12-4,TRBJ1-2,TGTGCCAGCACGCCAAGTTCCGGGGTAGGCTACACCTTC,CASTPSSGVGYTF
14,.,few,TRBV19,TRBJ2-7,TGTGCCAGTAGTATTCGGGTCCACTCCTACGAGCAGTACTTC,CASSIRVHSYEQYF
13,.,few,TRBV19,TRBJ1-1,TGTGCCAGTAAGGGGGACGGGAACACTGAAGCTTTCTTT,CASKGDGNTEAFF
13,.,.,TRBV6-5,TRBJ2-3,TGTGCCAGCAGCCGGTCTAGCACAGATACGCAGTATTTT,CASSRSSTDTQYF
13,TRBD1,.,TRBV29-1,TRBJ1-1,TGCAGCGTTGGGTTCAGGGGGCGGACTGAAGCTTTCTTT,CSVGFRGRTEAFF
12,.,.,TRBV6-5,TRBJ2-2,TGTGCCAGCAAGATCTACGGCGGGGAGCTGTTTTTT,CASKIYGGELFF
15,.,.,TRBV2,TRBJ1-5,TGTGCCAGCAGTCAGGACAGACATAGCAATCAGCCCCAGCATTTT,CASSQDRHSNQPQHF
14,.,.,TRBV7-9,TRBJ1-1,TGTGCCAGCAGCTTAGGGACCACTAACACTGAAGCTTTCTTT,CASSLGTTNTEAFF
11,.,.,TRBV30,TRBJ2-6,TGTGCCTGGACCCGAGTCAACGTCCTGACTTTC,CAWTRVNVLTF
13,TRBD1,.,TRBV29-1,TRBJ1-1,TGCAGCGTCGAGGACAGGGCTAACACTGAAGCTTTCTTT,CSVEDRANTEAFF
16,TRBD2,once,TRBV10-2,TRBJ2-7,TGCGCCAGCAGTGAGTCCCAAACGACTAGCGGCTACGAGCAGTACTTC,CASSESQTTSGYEQYF
15,.,.,TRBV23-1,TRBJ2-7,TGCGCCAGCACACGCGCGGGTCCCGGGAGATGCGAGCAGTACTTC,CASTRAGPGRCEQYF
14,TRBD1,once,TRBV2,TRBJ2-7,TGTGCCAGCAGCTCTGGACAGGGCTGGAGCGAGCAGTACTTC,CASSSGQGWSEQYF
13,.,once,TRBV6-5,TRBJ2-7,TGTGCCAGCAGTCAGGGACCGATCTACGAGCAGTACTTC,CASSQGPIYEQYF
13,TRBD1,.,TRBV27,TRBJ2-1,TGTGCCAGCAGTTTGCGAACAGGGGGTGAGCAGTTCTTC,CASSLRTGGEQFF
11,.,.,TRBV30,TRBJ1-4,TGTGCCTGGAGCGTGTCTGAAAAACTGTTTTTT,CAWSVSEKLFF